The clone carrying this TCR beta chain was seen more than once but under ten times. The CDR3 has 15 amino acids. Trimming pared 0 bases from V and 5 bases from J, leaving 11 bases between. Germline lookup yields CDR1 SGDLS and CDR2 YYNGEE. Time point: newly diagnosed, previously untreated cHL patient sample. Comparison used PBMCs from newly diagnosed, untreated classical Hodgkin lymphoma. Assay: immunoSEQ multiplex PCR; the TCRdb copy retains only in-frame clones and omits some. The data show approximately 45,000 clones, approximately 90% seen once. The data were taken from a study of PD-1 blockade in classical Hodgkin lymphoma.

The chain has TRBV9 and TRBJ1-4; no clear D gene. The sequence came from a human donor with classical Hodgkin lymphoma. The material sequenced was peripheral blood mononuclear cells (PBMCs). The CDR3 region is CASSVGTVENEKLFF. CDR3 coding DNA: TGTGCCAGCAGCGTAGGGACGGTCGAGAATGAAAAACTGTTTTTT.